Shown below are 21 T cell receptor beta chains from a single sample sequenced in a study of T cell responses to AZD1222 COVID-19 vaccine (dated by TCRdb to about 2021). Preparation of the library involved the immunoSEQ multiplex PCR assay. TCRdb stores this immuneACCESS table with in-frame sequences only. Part of the clones is absent; in the studies checked, under half of the shortfall reflects unresolved V genes, and no reason is known for the rest. Counted in this sample were around 150,000 clones; around 90% of them appeared once. The leading ten clones occupy 3% to 4% of the sample. Explained via the paper, the time point label denotes: about 28 days (+/-7) after the second vaccine dose. Sequenced material: peripheral blood, taken 28 days after the second AZD1222 dose. The source of these receptors is an adult who received the AZD1222 COVID-19 vaccine.

V and J are TRBV29-1 and TRBJ1-1, with D perhaps matching TRBD1 (6 bases). Germline loops: CDR1 SQVTM, CDR2 ANQGSEA. Trimming removed 5 bases at V and 8 bases at J, with 9 bases between. The CDR3 is 10 amino acids. DNA for the CDR3: TGCAGCGTTTACAGGGAAGAAGCTTTCTTT. This encodes CSVYREEAFF.

This chain connects TRBV19 to TRBJ1-4; TRBD1 agrees at 9 bases. The CDR3 runs to 16 residues. CDR1 is LNHDA and CDR2 is SQIVND in the germline V gene (reference sequence). The V gene end was trimmed by 5 bases and the J gene end by 0 bases; junction bases not matched to a gene: 4. CDR3 protein: CASSRDRGATNEKLFF. CDR3 DNA: TGTGCCAGTAGTCGCGACAGGGGGGCAACTAATGAAAAACTGTTTTTT.

The rearrangement joins TRBV2 to TRBJ1-5; D not certain. Germline CDR1 reads SNHLY; CDR2 reads FYNNEI. V was shortened by 2 bases and J by 9 bases, with 5 bases between the two germline ends. The CDR3 has 11 amino acids. The DNA for the CDR3 is TGTGCCAGCAGTGAATCAGGGCCCCAGCATTTT. This encodes CASSESGPQHF.

This clone was seen once. The genes are TRBV27 and TRBJ2-3; the match to TRBD2 covers 8 bases. Germline V CDR1 and CDR2: MNHEY, SMNVEV (reference sequence). The ends lost 5 bases at V and 7 bases at J; junction bases unmatched: 14. CDR3 length: 16 residues. DNA for the CDR3: TGTGCCAGCAGTCCGCACGGGGGGGAGGGCATATATACGCAGTATTTT. Translated, it gives CASSPHGGEGIYTQYF.

This clone was found once. This CDR3 is also generated by other DNA sequences in the sample. The V call is TRBV5-1, the J call TRBJ2-2, with TRBD1 matching 9 bases. Per germline, CDR1 SGHRS and CDR2 YFSETQ. The CDR3 loop spans 15 amino acids. V shed 4 bases and J 1 base; nucleotides not matched to a gene: 2. In DNA form, the CDR3 reads TGCGCCAGCAGCCCGGACAGGGGGAACACCGGGGAGCTGTTTTTT. Translation: CASSPDRGNTGELFF.

V is TRBV3-1 (or the pseudogene TRBV3-2) and J is TRBJ2-2; 12 bases map to TRBD2. With V trimmed by 10 bases and J by 5 bases, 5 bases remained unmatched. This CDR3 is 14 amino acids long. Germline loops: CDR1 LGHDT, CDR2 YNNKEL (reference sequence). The CDR3 region is CATKTSGRTGELFF. CDR3 nucleotide sequence: TGTGCCACCAAGACTAGCGGGAGAACCGGGGAGCTGTTTTTT.

CDR3: CAISAGQGYNEQFF. As DNA, the CDR3 is TGTGCCATCAGTGCGGGACAGGGATACAATGAGCAGTTCTTC. The chain combines TRBV10-3 with TRBJ2-1; 9 bases align to TRBD1. Germline CDR1 is ENHRY and CDR2 is SYGVKD. The CDR3 sequence is 14 residues long. With V trimmed by 4 bases and J by 4 bases, 2 bases remained unmatched.

The chain combines TRBV29-1 with TRBJ1-2; 7 bases are a match to TRBD1. Germline V gene sequence: CDR1 SQVTM, CDR2 ANQGSEA. The CDR3 extends over 13 amino acids. V was pared by 5 bases and J by 4 bases, with 7 bases of the junction left unmatched. CDR3 in DNA: TGCAGCGTTACAGGGGCCTTCTTCTATGGCTACACCTTC. Protein: CSVTGAFFYGYTF.

The rearrangement uses TRBV3-1 (or the pseudogene TRBV3-2) and TRBJ2-7; no reliable D call. CDR3 length: 11 amino acids. The germline V gene has CDR1 LGHDT and CDR2 YNNKEL (reference sequence). V lost 3 bases and J 5 bases, leaving 5 bases between the germline ends. CDR3 DNA sequence: TGTGCCAGCAGCCATAGCCACGAGCAGTACTTC. Translated, it gives CASSHSHEQYF.

The genes are TRBV11-3 and TRBJ2-7; D is unclear. This CDR3 has 14 residues. V lost 1 base, J lost 2 bases, and 9 bases lay in between. Germline V lookup: CDR1 SGHNT, CDR2 YENEEA. In DNA form, the CDR3 reads TGTGCCAGCAGCTTAGGATCCGGCGCCTACGAGCAGTACTTC. Its protein is CASSLGSGAYEQYF.

This clone was seen once. The genes are TRBV27 and TRBJ1-1; 7 nucleotides agree with TRBD1. CDR1 and CDR2 from the germline V gene are MNHEY and SMNVEV (reference sequence). Trimming at V came to 5 bases and at J to 2 bases, leaving 8 bases not matched to a gene. The CDR3 covers 15 residues. The CDR3: CASSPRTGFNTEAFF. DNA of the CDR3: TGTGCCAGCAGTCCCCGGACAGGATTTAACACTGAAGCTTTCTTT.

The V call is TRBV4-3, the J call TRBJ2-2; no clear D. The length of the CDR3 is 16 residues. V dropped 0 bases and J dropped 2 bases, with 10 bases sitting between them. In germline, CDR1 is LGHNA, CDR2 YSLEER. This CDR3 is CASSQEARRNTGELFF. CDR3 nucleotides: TGCGCCAGCAGCCAAGAGGCGAGAAGAAACACCGGGGAGCTGTTTTTT.

The chain has TRBV5-1 and TRBJ1-2; TRBD1 is a possible D gene (5 bases). In germline, CDR1 is SGHRS, CDR2 YFSETQ. This CDR3 has 12 residues. The V gene lost 0 bases and the J gene lost 7 bases, with 7 bases spanning the gap. CDR3 DNA: TGCGCCAGCAGCTTGGACGGGGGTGGCTACACCTTC. Translation: CASSLDGGGYTF.

This chain uses TRBV27 with TRBJ1-5; no clear D. V lost 8 bases to trimming and J lost 5 bases, with 10 bases between them. Germline assignment: CDR1 MNHEY and CDR2 SMNVEV (reference sequence). This CDR3 contains 12 residues. The CDR3 protein is CASGQVYQPQHF. CDR3 nucleotides: TGTGCCAGCGGGCAGGTGTATCAGCCCCAGCATTTT.

The gene calls are TRBV30 and TRBJ1-1; 12 bases align to TRBD1. The CDR3 length is 14 residues. CDR1 is GTSNPN, CDR2 SVGIG, per germline (reference sequence). With 3 bases clipped from V and 6 bases from J, the junction kept 5 bases outside the gene matches. The CDR3 region is CAWRLGQGASEAFF. CDR3 bases: TGTGCCTGGAGATTGGGACAGGGGGCGTCTGAAGCTTTCTTT.

In its sample, this clone was seen once. The V and J genes are TRBV19 and TRBJ1-1; 9 bases fit TRBD1. CDR1 LNHDA and CDR2 SQIVND come from the germline V gene (reference sequence). There are 15 residues in the CDR3. The junction had 8 bases not matched to a gene; V was cut back by 8 bases and J by 1 base. The CDR3 sequence is CASYRDRVKNTEAFF. CDR3 sequence (DNA): TGTGCCAGTTACCGGGACAGGGTCAAGAACACTGAAGCTTTCTTT.

The table lists this clone with a count of one. CDR3 region: CASSPRFEQYF. CDR3 nucleotides: TGTGCCAGCAGCCCCAGGTTCGAGCAGTACTTC. This chain connects TRBV28 to TRBJ2-7; D is ambiguous. Germline loops: CDR1 MDHEN, CDR2 SYDVKM. V lost 6 bases and J lost 6, with 9 bases in between. The CDR3 is 11 amino acids.

J is TRBJ1-2 and V is TRBV27; 8 bases match TRBD1. The CDR3 is 14 residues long. J was trimmed by 4 bases and V by 6 bases; bases with no gene match: 7. Germline CDR1 and CDR2: MNHEY and SMNVEV (reference sequence). CDR3 region: CASRQQGGGYGYTF. CDR3 sequence (DNA): TGTGCCAGCAGGCAACAGGGGGGTGGCTATGGCTACACCTTC.

The J gene is TRBJ1-4, the V gene TRBV4-3; 7 bases align to TRBD1. CDR1 is LGHNA and CDR2 is YSLEER in the germline V gene. This CDR3 has 18 residues. Unmatched junction bases numbered 11, after V lost 1 base and J lost 3 bases. This CDR3 is CASSQAARGVGSNEKLFF. CDR3 bases: TGCGCCAGCAGCCAAGCAGCCAGGGGGGTCGGTTCTAATGAAAAACTGTTTTTT.

This chain links TRBV28 with TRBJ1-3; D unclear. The CDR3 consists of 13 residues. Per germline, CDR1 MDHEN and CDR2 SYDVKM. V was cut by 6 bases and J by 2 bases, with 8 bases left in between. The DNA of the CDR3 is TGTGCCAGCAGGGGCCTCCCTGGAAACACCATATATTTT. Protein product: CASRGLPGNTIYF.

The V and J genes are TRBV4-1 and TRBJ1-2; possible D gene TRBD1, 5 bases. The CDR3 loop spans 16 amino acids. CDR1 MGHRA and CDR2 YSYEKL come from the germline V gene. Deletions cut 4 bases from V and 0 bases from J, with 15 bases between. CDR3 region: CASSPRSGTSNYGYTF. DNA of the CDR3: TGCGCCAGCAGCCCCCGATCCGGGACTTCTAACTATGGCTACACCTTC.